Following are 12 T cell receptor beta chains from one sample sequenced in a study of shared clonotypes between healthy human individuals. Generated by immunoSEQ multiplex PCR, the TCRdb table keeps only in-frame clones and is missing some. Of around 700,000 clones listed, less than 80% are singletons. Sequenced: memory CD4+ T cells sorted from blood. Subset in this sample: CD45RA-negative fraction. The receptor source for this set is a woman in her 30s in good health.

The chain uses TRBV5-1 and TRBJ1-2; 8 bases are a match to TRBD1. The CDR3 loop spans 14 amino acids. V was clipped by 4 bases and J by 2 bases; unmatched bases: 4. Germline-derived CDR1 and CDR2 are SGHRS and YFSETQ. CDR3 in DNA: TGCGCCAGCAGCAATCGGACAGGGAACTATGGCTACACCTTC. Residues: CASSNRTGNYGYTF.

The chain has TRBV2 and TRBJ1-1; D remains unclear. The CDR3 sequence is 13 residues long. In germline, CDR1 is SNHLY, CDR2 FYNNEI. V was clipped by 4 bases and J by 1 base, with 7 bases between them. CDR3 nucleotide sequence: TGTGCCAGCAGTGTTGAGTGGAACACTGAAGCTTTCTTT. It translates to CASSVEWNTEAFF.

The V gene is TRBV29-1, the J gene TRBJ2-7; 8 bases match TRBD2. The CDR3 is 12 residues long. Germline V CDR1 and CDR2: SQVTM, ANQGSEA. V shed 6 bases, J shed 2 bases, and the junction held 3 bases outside the gene matches. The CDR3 here is CSVTSATYEQYF. The CDR3 bases are TGCAGCGTGACTAGCGCCACCTACGAGCAGTACTTC.

This clone has more than one count but fewer than ten. The chain combines TRBV27 with TRBJ1-4; TRBD1 agrees at 10 bases. After removal of 4 bases from V and 7 bases from J, the junction contained 3 bases not matched to a gene. Germline V gene lookup returns CDR1 MNHEY and CDR2 SMNVEV (reference sequence). The CDR3 totals 14 residues. The CDR3 nucleotides are TGTGCCAGCAGTTCGACAGGGGGCGCTGAAAAACTGTTTTTT. It translates to CASSSTGGAEKLFF.

The chain links TRBV5-1 to TRBJ2-3, with a tentative D call TRBD1 (6 bases). V was clipped by 4 bases and J by 0 bases, with 12 bases between them. Germline V CDR1 and CDR2: SGHRS, YFSETQ. CDR3 size: 15 residues. The CDR3 coding sequence is TGCGCCAGCAGCGTAGGGGGTTCCAGCACAGATACGCAGTATTTT. Its protein product is CASSVGGSSTDTQYF.

This clone was picked up one time. The chain has TRBV6-5 and TRBJ1-2; 7 nucleotides line up with TRBD1. Trimming took 4 bases from V and 2 from J; bases not matched to a gene: 4. Germline V gives CDR1 MNHEY, CDR2 SVGAGI. The CDR3 covers 14 residues. The CDR3 DNA follows: TGTGCCAGCAGTTCGACAGGGAGCAACTATGGCTACACCTTC. Translation gives CASSSTGSNYGYTF.

This chain uses TRBV27 with TRBJ1-2; D gene uncertain. Deletions cut 5 bases from V and 5 bases from J, with 12 bases between. Germline CDR1 reads MNHEY; CDR2 reads SMNVEV (reference sequence). CDR3 size: 13 residues. CDR3 DNA sequence: TGTGCCAGCAGTAGTTTGTCGGGGTATGGCTACACCTTC. Translated: CASSSLSGYGYTF.

Turning to this clone: A much larger clonotype is one base distant, so this may be a read error. The chain employs TRBV6-4 and TRBJ2-5; maybe TRBD2 (6 bases). The germline V gene encodes CDR1 MRHNA and CDR2 SNTAGT. The ends were cut back, 3 bases at V and 9 bases at J, with 14 bases in the middle. The CDR3 has 13 residues. CDR3 in amino acids: CASSESVWGAQYF. DNA for the CDR3: TGTGCCAGCAGTGAGTCTGTTTGGGGGGCCCAGTACTTC.

About this clone itself: The same CDR3 can be traced to other DNA sequences in this sample. The chain links TRBV5-1 to TRBJ2-3, with TRBD2 matching over 8 bases. The CDR3 sequence is 14 residues long. V was clipped by 0 bases and J by 5 bases; unmatched bases: 2. Per germline, CDR1 SGHRS and CDR2 YFSETQ. This CDR3 reads CASSLGSGGDTQYF. CDR3 bases: TGCGCCAGCAGCTTGGGCAGCGGGGGAGATACGCAGTATTTT.

This clone is a singleton in its sample. The genes are TRBV5-1 and TRBJ2-7; 11 positions agree with TRBD2. Trimming took 5 bases from V and 7 from J; bases not matched to a gene: 8. The CDR3 is 14 amino acids. In germline, CDR1 is SGHRS, CDR2 YFSETQ. CDR3 protein: CASRPLAGVWEQYF. CDR3 DNA: TGCGCCAGCAGACCACTAGCGGGAGTGTGGGAGCAGTACTTC.

The V call is TRBV2, the J call TRBJ2-7, with 7 bases aligning to TRBD1. Germline loops: CDR1 SNHLY, CDR2 FYNNEI. This CDR3 has 14 amino acids. V was pared by 6 bases and J by 3 bases, with 8 bases of the junction left unmatched. The DNA for the CDR3 is TGTGCCAGCAGGGCCCGGGACAGCAACTACGAGCAGTACTTC. This gives the protein CASRARDSNYEQYF.

The chain uses TRBV6-5 and TRBJ2-5, with a tentative D call TRBD2 (5 bases). The CDR3 consists of 13 residues. The ends were cut back, 0 bases at V and 6 bases at J, with 8 bases in the middle. CDR1 is MNHEY and CDR2 is SVGAGI in the germline V gene. The CDR3 protein is CASSYSGVKTQYF. The CDR3 bases are TGTGCCAGCAGTTACTCGGGAGTTAAGACCCAGTACTTC.